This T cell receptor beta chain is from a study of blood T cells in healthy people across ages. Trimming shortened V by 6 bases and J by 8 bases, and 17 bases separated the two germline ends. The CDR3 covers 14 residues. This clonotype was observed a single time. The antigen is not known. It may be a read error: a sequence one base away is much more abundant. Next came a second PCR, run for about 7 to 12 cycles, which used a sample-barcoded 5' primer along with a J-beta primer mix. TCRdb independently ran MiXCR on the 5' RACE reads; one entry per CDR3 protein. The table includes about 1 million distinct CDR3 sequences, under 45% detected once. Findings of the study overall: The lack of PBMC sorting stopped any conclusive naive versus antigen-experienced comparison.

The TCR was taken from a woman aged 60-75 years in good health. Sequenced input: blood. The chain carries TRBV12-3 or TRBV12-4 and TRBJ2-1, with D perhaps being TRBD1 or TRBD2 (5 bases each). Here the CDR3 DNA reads TGTGCCAGCAGCTCCGACGGGGCCTTCGATGAGCAGTTCTTC. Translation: CASSSDGAFDEQFF.